This T cell receptor (beta chain) emerged from a study of blood T cell repertoires in COVID-19. Study overall: The study drew acute and convalescent COVID-19 samples from the United States, Italy and Spain. PBMCs, B-cell-depleted T cells, or T cells were the source of the cDNA or gDNA that made up the material.

Germline CDR1 is SGDLS and CDR2 is YYNGEE. Trimming stripped 2 bases from V and 7 bases from J, with 10 bases between. CDR3 length: 13 residues. Using immunoSEQ multiplex PCR, the repertoire was profiled, and TCRdb retains in-frame clones only, with some absent. The table records 90,000 to 120,000 clones, 85% to 90% of them present only once. The chain is built from TRBV9 and TRBJ1-5, with D possibly being TRBD1 (5 bases). The receptor was derived from a human donor in a cohort sampled during active COVID-19. Material: peripheral blood. The CDR3 DNA is TGTGCCAGCAGCGTTGACAGTTACCAGCCCCAGCATTTT. This sequence encodes CASSVDSYQPQHF.